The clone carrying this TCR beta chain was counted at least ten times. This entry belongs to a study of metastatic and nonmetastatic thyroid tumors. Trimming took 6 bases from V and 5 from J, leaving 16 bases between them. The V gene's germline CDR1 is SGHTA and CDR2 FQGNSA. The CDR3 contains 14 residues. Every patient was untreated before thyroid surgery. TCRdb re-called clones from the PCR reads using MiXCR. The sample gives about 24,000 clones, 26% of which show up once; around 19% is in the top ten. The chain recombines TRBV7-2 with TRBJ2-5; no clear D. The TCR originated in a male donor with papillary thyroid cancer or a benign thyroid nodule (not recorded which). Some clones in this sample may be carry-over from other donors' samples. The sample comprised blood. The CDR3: CASSLDQLWETQYF. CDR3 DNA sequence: TGTGCCAGCAGTTTGGACCAGCTCTGGGAGACCCAGTACTTC.